There are a few counts of the clone carrying this T cell receptor beta chain. The method was immunoSEQ multiplex PCR; TCRdb's version includes in-frame clones alone and lacks a portion of them. This sample has approximately 90,000 clones; 80% to 85% occur once, and the top ten carry under 35%. These data come from a study of blood T cell repertoires in COVID-19. Background on the study: From T cells, B-cell-depleted T cells, or PBMCs came the material, which was cDNA or gDNA.

CDR3 length: 20 amino acids. The TCR originated in a woman over 75 with active or convalescent COVID-19. The chain links TRBV21-1 to TRBJ2-1; the table gives TRBD2 as D, unverified against the DNA. TRBV21-1 is listed as a pseudogene. Sequencing was performed on peripheral blood. The CDR3 DNA sequence: TGTGCCAGCAGCAAATTTTTACTAGCGGCGGAAATGGGCTCCTACAATGAGCAGTTCTTC. The encoded protein is CASSKFLLAAEMGSYNEQFF.